A selection of T cell receptor beta chains follows, all from one sample in a study of shared clonotypes between healthy human individuals. This table comes from immunoSEQ multiplex PCR, and its TCRdb copy is limited to in-frame clones, with some not included. The sample includes about 2.3 million clones, around 92% of them seen just once. The specimen sequenced was naive CD4+ T cells from PBMCs. These receptors were obtained from a man between 18 and 35 years old in good health. Some clones in this sample may be carry-over from other donors' samples. The CDR3 runs from the conserved cysteine through the conserved F or W. A D gene is named only where the DNA matches it firmly. Clone size is stated in some rows and not others, as once, few, many or a class when expanded.

V gene: TRBV5-6
clone size: .
D gene: TRBD2
J gene: TRBJ2-3
CDR3 DNA: TGTGCCAGCAGCTTCCGGTGGACTAGCGGGACACCGCAGTATTTT
CDR3 protein: CASSFRWTSGTPQYF

V gene: TRBV28
clone size: .
D gene: .
J gene: TRBJ2-1
CDR3 DNA: TGTGCCAGCAGCATAGACAGTTACAATGAGCAGTTCTTC
CDR3 protein: CASSIDSYNEQFF

V gene: TRBV28
clone size: .
D gene: TRBD2
J gene: TRBJ2-1
CDR3 DNA: TGTGCCAGCACCACTAGCGGGGGGGGTGAGCAGTTCTTC
CDR3 protein: CASTTSGGGEQFF

V gene: TRBV28
clone size: .
D gene: TRBD2
J gene: TRBJ2-3
CDR3 DNA: TGTGCCAGCAGTTTAAGTTTAGCGGGGGATACGCAGTATTTT
CDR3 protein: CASSLSLAGDTQYF

V gene: TRBV18
clone size: .
D gene: .
J gene: TRBJ2-7
CDR3 DNA: TGTGCCAGCTCACGAACCGACAGGTACGAGCAGTACTTC
CDR3 protein: CASSRTDRYEQYF

V gene: TRBV19
clone size: .
D gene: .
J gene: TRBJ1-1
CDR3 DNA: TGTGCCAGTAGTCCCCTGATGAACACTGAAGCTTTCTTT
CDR3 protein: CASSPLMNTEAFF

V gene: TRBV29-1
clone size: once
D gene: TRBD2
J gene: TRBJ2-3
CDR3 DNA: TGCAGCGTTGATTCAGCTAGCGGAGACACAGATACGCAGTATTTT
CDR3 protein: CSVDSASGDTDTQYF

V gene: TRBV2
clone size: once
D gene: .
J gene: TRBJ2-1
CDR3 DNA: TGTGCCAGCAGGACACCTCTACCTCGGACAAGGGAGCAGTTCTTC
CDR3 protein: CASRTPLPRTREQFF

V gene: TRBV5-1
clone size: .
D gene: .
J gene: TRBJ2-3
CDR3 DNA: TGCGCCAGCAGCTTAGGCGGCGCTAGCACAGATACGCAGTATTTT
CDR3 protein: CASSLGGASTDTQYF

V gene: TRBV29-1
clone size: .
D gene: .
J gene: TRBJ1-1
CDR3 DNA: TGCAGCGTTGATGACAGGAACACTGAAGCTTTCTTT
CDR3 protein: CSVDDRNTEAFF

V gene: TRBV25-1
clone size: .
D gene: TRBD2
J gene: TRBJ2-1
CDR3 DNA: TGTGCCAGCAGTGAATATGCGGGAGGATCGGATGAGCAGTTCTTC
CDR3 protein: CASSEYAGGSDEQFF

V gene: TRBV2
clone size: .
D gene: .
J gene: TRBJ1-2
CDR3 DNA: TGTGCCAGCAGCTCAATTTCCGGGATCGATGGCTACACCTTC
CDR3 protein: CASSSISGIDGYTF

V gene: TRBV2
clone size: once
D gene: .
J gene: TRBJ1-2
CDR3 DNA: TGTGCCAGCAGTGAAGAGATTCTCTATGGCTACACCTTC
CDR3 protein: CASSEEILYGYTF

V gene: TRBV5-5
clone size: .
D gene: .
J gene: TRBJ2-7
CDR3 DNA: TGTGCCAGCAGCCCGGGGACCGGGCCCGAGCAGTACTTC
CDR3 protein: CASSPGTGPEQYF

V gene: TRBV20-1
clone size: .
D gene: .
J gene: TRBJ2-4
CDR3 DNA: TGCAGTGCTAGAGATATGGGGGATCTCTACTTC
CDR3 protein: CSARDMGDLYF

V gene: TRBV28
clone size: .
D gene: .
J gene: TRBJ2-1
CDR3 DNA: TGTGCCAGCAGTGCCCGACGGTCCGGCTCCTACAATGAGCAGTTCTTC
CDR3 protein: CASSARRSGSYNEQFF

V gene: TRBV11-3
clone size: .
D gene: .
J gene: TRBJ2-1
CDR3 DNA: TGTGCCAGCAGCTTATGGCCCGACAATGAGCAGTTCTTC
CDR3 protein: CASSLWPDNEQFF

V gene: TRBV28
clone size: .
D gene: .
J gene: TRBJ1-5
CDR3 DNA: TGTGCCAGCAGCTACGTCCATACTACTAGCAATCAGCCCCAGCATTTT
CDR3 protein: CASSYVHTTSNQPQHF

V gene: TRBV28
clone size: .
D gene: .
J gene: TRBJ1-4
CDR3 DNA: TGTGCCAGCAGTGCCACAAGACTTTCCACAACTAATGAAAAACTGTTTTTT
CDR3 protein: CASSATRLSTTNEKLFF

V gene: TRBV6-6
clone size: .
D gene: .
J gene: TRBJ2-1
CDR3 DNA: TGTGCCAGCAGCCCCCCCCGGGTAGGGTTCAATGAGCAGTTCTTC
CDR3 protein: CASSPPRVGFNEQFF

V gene: TRBV4-2
clone size: .
D gene: TRBD2
J gene: TRBJ2-2
CDR3 DNA: TGTGCCAGCAGCCAAGTAGCGGGAGGGAACACCGGGGAGCTGTTTTTT
CDR3 protein: CASSQVAGGNTGELFF

V gene: TRBV5-4
clone size: once
D gene: .
J gene: TRBJ2-7
CDR3 DNA: TGTGCCAGCAGCTTACAGGGTCGGAGAGCTCCCCCCGAGCAGTACTTC
CDR3 protein: CASSLQGRRAPPEQYF

V gene: TRBV10-1
clone size: .
D gene: .
J gene: TRBJ2-2
CDR3 DNA: TGCGCCAGCAGTGAGGGCAGGGGAGGCACCGGGGAGCTGTTTTTT
CDR3 protein: CASSEGRGGTGELFF

V gene: TRBV19
clone size: .
D gene: TRBD1
J gene: TRBJ1-3
CDR3 DNA: TGTGCCAGTAGTAGACAGGGGTTTGGGGCTGGAAACACCATATATTTT
CDR3 protein: CASSRQGFGAGNTIYF

V gene: TRBV27
clone size: .
D gene: .
J gene: TRBJ1-1
CDR3 DNA: TGTGCCAGCAGCCGGGGACGGCGCGAACTTGGGAACACTGAAGCTTTCTTT
CDR3 protein: CASSRGRRELGNTEAFF

V gene: TRBV5-3
clone size: .
D gene: TRBD1
J gene: TRBJ2-5
CDR3 DNA: TGTGCCAGAAGCTGGCCTCAGACAGGGAACCAAGAGACCCAGTACTTC
CDR3 protein: CARSWPQTGNQETQYF

V gene: TRBV5-8
clone size: .
D gene: .
J gene: TRBJ1-4
CDR3 DNA: TGTGCCAGCAGCTTGGAGGGCGGGGAAAAACTGTTTTTT
CDR3 protein: CASSLEGGEKLFF

V gene: TRBV15
clone size: .
D gene: TRBD1
J gene: TRBJ2-7
CDR3 DNA: TGTGCCACCAGCAGGGGGACAGGGGCCTACGAGCAGTACTTC
CDR3 protein: CATSRGTGAYEQYF

V gene: TRBV5-4
clone size: .
D gene: TRBD1
J gene: TRBJ1-1
CDR3 DNA: TGTGCCAGCAGCTCTGGACAGGGAGAACCTGAAGCTTTCTTT
CDR3 protein: CASSSGQGEPEAFF

V gene: TRBV7-2
clone size: .
D gene: TRBD1
J gene: TRBJ2-1
CDR3 DNA: TGTGCCAGCAACCCTGACAGGGGGCTGGATGAGCAGTTCTTC
CDR3 protein: CASNPDRGLDEQFF

V gene: TRBV5-1
clone size: .
D gene: .
J gene: TRBJ1-2
CDR3 DNA: TGCGCCAGCAGCTCGTTGACGGATGGCTACACCTTC
CDR3 protein: CASSSLTDGYTF

V gene: TRBV4-3
clone size: .
D gene: .
J gene: TRBJ1-4
CDR3 DNA: TGCGCCAGCAGCCAAGATGTAGGGGGGGGCTGGGAAAAACTGTTTTTT
CDR3 protein: CASSQDVGGGWEKLFF

V gene: TRBV20-1
clone size: .
D gene: .
J gene: TRBJ1-2
CDR3 DNA: TGCAGTGCCCCGGCAGGGTATGGCTACACCTTC
CDR3 protein: CSAPAGYGYTF

V gene: TRBV6-6
clone size: once
D gene: .
J gene: TRBJ2-2
CDR3 DNA: TGTGCCAGCAGTCCCGCCAAGGGCGGTTTAGGGGAGCTGTTTTTT
CDR3 protein: CASSPAKGGLGELFF

V gene: TRBV5-4
clone size: once
D gene: .
J gene: TRBJ2-3
CDR3 DNA: TGTGCCAGCAGCCTGTGGGCAGATACGCAGTATTTT
CDR3 protein: CASSLWADTQYF

V gene: TRBV19
clone size: .
D gene: TRBD2
J gene: TRBJ2-1
CDR3 DNA: TGTGCCAGTAGTATTTTGGGCGGGAGAGGCAATGAGCAGTTCTTC
CDR3 protein: CASSILGGRGNEQFF

V gene: TRBV2
clone size: once
D gene: TRBD1
J gene: TRBJ2-7
CDR3 DNA: TGTGCCAGCAGTGCCAGACCTTACGGACAGGGGGACTTGCGGAGGTACTTC
CDR3 protein: CASSARPYGQGDLRRYF

V gene: TRBV7-8
clone size: .
D gene: .
J gene: TRBJ1-2
CDR3 DNA: TGTGCCAGCAGCCAACAGGGACCCGGCGCTAACTATGGCTACACCTTC
CDR3 protein: CASSQQGPGANYGYTF

V gene: TRBV5-6
clone size: .
D gene: .
J gene: TRBJ2-2
CDR3 DNA: TGTGCCAGCAGTTGGACCATAAAACAGGGCCTTTACGGCACCGGGGAGCTGTTTTTT
CDR3 protein: CASSWTIKQGLYGTGELFF

V gene: TRBV6-5
clone size: .
D gene: .
J gene: TRBJ2-3
CDR3 DNA: TGTGCCAGCAGTTACATCGGGGGAGGCGGGACAGATACGCAGTATTTT
CDR3 protein: CASSYIGGGGTDTQYF

V gene: TRBV2
clone size: .
D gene: TRBD2
J gene: TRBJ2-7
CDR3 DNA: TGTGCCAGCAGAGGAAGTAGCGGGAGATTCGAGCAGTACTTC
CDR3 protein: CASRGSSGRFEQYF

V gene: TRBV29-1
clone size: .
D gene: .
J gene: TRBJ2-7
CDR3 DNA: TGCAGCGTCGAGAGAGGGGGTAGTCCCTACGAGCAGTACTTC
CDR3 protein: CSVERGGSPYEQYF

V gene: TRBV5-6
clone size: .
D gene: .
J gene: TRBJ1-2
CDR3 DNA: TGTGCCAGCAGCCGGGACGGGCTCGGCTACACCTTC
CDR3 protein: CASSRDGLGYTF

V gene: TRBV5-1
clone size: .
D gene: TRBD1
J gene: TRBJ2-3
CDR3 DNA: TGCGCCAGCAGCCGGACAGGGTGGACAGATACGCAGTATTTT
CDR3 protein: CASSRTGWTDTQYF

V gene: TRBV7-2
clone size: .
D gene: .
J gene: TRBJ2-3
CDR3 DNA: TGTGCCAGCAGCTTATTTGCAGATACGCAGTATTTT
CDR3 protein: CASSLFADTQYF